This TCR beta chain was identified during a study of CD8 T cells in ankylosing spondylitis. Whole-study findings and limits: Made up of eight highly homologous variants, a TCR beta motif appeared characteristic of ankylosing spondylitis blood. It was reported that disease-linked clones were significantly enriched in matched ankylosing spondylitis synovial fluid. A number of the motif variants had already been described in reactive arthritis synovial fluid and blood.

Germline V gene lookup returns CDR1 SGHTA and CDR2 FQGNSA. The CDR3 loop spans 16 amino acids. Trimming cost V 1 base and J 0 bases, with 10 bases left between them. Libraries of TCR beta came from quantitative 5'-RACE with molecular barcodes. TCRdb reprocessed the 5' RACE reads via MiXCR and lists one record per CDR3 protein. The data contain around 33,000 distinct CDR3 sequences, 7.2% of them seen just once; the ten biggest clones take up roughly a tenth. Many counts were recorded for this clonotype. Its antigen is still unknown. This TCR came from a male donor with ankylosing spondylitis or in good health (not recorded which). This sequence joins TRBV7-2 and TRBJ2-4; D not resolved. Sequencing used blood, either unsorted or a sorted T cell fraction (not recorded which). The CDR3 bases are TGTGCCAGCAGCTTAGTGGTGTTTCAAGCCAAAAACATTCAGTACTTC. It encodes CASSLVVFQAKNIQYF.